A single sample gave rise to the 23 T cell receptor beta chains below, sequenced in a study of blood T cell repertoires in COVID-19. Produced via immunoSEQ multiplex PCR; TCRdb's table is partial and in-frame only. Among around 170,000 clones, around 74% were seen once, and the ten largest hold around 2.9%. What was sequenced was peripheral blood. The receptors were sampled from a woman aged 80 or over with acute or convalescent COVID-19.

CDR3 nucleotides: TGCAGCGTGGTGGGGACTAGCGGGACGTACAATGAGCAGTTCTTC. Translated: CSVVGTSGTYNEQFF. The chain recombines TRBV29-1 with TRBJ2-1; 13 bases line up with TRBD2. Trimming cost V 6 bases and J 4 bases; bases outside gene matches: 6. The CDR3 totals 15 residues. Germline CDR1 reads SQVTM; CDR2 reads ANQGSEA.

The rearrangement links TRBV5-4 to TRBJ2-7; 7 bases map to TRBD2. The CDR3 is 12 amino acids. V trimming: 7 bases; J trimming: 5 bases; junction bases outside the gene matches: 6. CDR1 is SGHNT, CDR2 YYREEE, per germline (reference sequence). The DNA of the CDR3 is TGTGCCAGCCGGGGGGAGGGCCACGAGCAGTACTTC. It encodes CASRGEGHEQYF.

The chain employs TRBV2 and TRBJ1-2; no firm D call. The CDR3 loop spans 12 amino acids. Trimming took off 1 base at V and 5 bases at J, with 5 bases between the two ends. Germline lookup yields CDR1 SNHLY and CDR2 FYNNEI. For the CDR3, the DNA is TGTGCCAGCAGTGAAGTTCTATATGGCTACACCTTC. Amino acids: CASSEVLYGYTF.

In DNA form, the CDR3 reads TGTGCCAGCAGTTTGGGCGGACAGCCGTTCTTC. Residues: CASSLGGQPFF. The chain links TRBV27 to TRBJ2-1; tentative D call: TRBD1 (6 bases). Germline V CDR1 and CDR2: MNHEY, SMNVEV (reference sequence). The V end lost 3 bases, the J end lost 15 bases, and 12 bases lay between the germline ends. The CDR3 totals 11 residues.

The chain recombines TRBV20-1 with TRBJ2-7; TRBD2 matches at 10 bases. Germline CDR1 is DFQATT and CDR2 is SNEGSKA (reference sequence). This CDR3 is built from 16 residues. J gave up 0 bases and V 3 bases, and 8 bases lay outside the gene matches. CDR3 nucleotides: TGCAGTGCTAGTGAACCTAGCGGGAGAGTCTCCTACGAGCAGTACTTC. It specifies CSASEPSGRVSYEQYF.

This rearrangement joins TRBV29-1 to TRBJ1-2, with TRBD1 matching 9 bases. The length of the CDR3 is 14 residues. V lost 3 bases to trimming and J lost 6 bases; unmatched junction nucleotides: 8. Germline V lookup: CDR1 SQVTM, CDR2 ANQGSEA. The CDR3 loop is CSVDVTGGTDGYTF. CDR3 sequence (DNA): TGCAGCGTTGATGTGACAGGGGGAACTGATGGCTACACCTTC.

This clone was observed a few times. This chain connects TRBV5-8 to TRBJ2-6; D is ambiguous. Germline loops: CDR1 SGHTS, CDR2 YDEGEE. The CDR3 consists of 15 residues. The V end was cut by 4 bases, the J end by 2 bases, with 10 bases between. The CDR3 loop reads CASSLVRAGANVLTF. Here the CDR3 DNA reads TGTGCCAGCAGCCTGGTTCGAGCTGGGGCCAACGTCCTGACTTTC. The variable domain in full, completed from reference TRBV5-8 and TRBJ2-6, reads EAGVTQSPTHLIKTRGQQATLRCSPISGHTSVYWYQQALGLGLQFLLWYDEGEERNRGNFPPRFSGRQFPNYSSELNVNALELEDSALYLCASSLVRAGANVLTFGAGSRLTVL.

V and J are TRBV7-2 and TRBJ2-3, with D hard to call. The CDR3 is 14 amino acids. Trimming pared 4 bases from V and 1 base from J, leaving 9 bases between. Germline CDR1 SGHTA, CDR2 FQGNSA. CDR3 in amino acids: CASSWSSRTDTQYF. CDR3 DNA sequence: TGTGCCAGCAGCTGGAGTTCCCGCACAGATACGCAGTATTTT.

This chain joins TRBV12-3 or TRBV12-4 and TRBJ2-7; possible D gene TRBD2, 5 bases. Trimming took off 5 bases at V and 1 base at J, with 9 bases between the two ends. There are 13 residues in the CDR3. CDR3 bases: TGTGCCAGCAGTGTCGGGGATTCCTACGAGCAGTACTTC. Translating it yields CASSVGDSYEQYF.

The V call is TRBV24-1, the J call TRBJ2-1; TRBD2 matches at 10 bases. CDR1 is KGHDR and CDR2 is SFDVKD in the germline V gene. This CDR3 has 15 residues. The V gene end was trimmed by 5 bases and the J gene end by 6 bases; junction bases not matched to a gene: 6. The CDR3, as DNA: TGTGCCACCAGTGGGGGGCTAGCGGGAGTCAATGAGCAGTTCTTC. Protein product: CATSGGLAGVNEQFF.

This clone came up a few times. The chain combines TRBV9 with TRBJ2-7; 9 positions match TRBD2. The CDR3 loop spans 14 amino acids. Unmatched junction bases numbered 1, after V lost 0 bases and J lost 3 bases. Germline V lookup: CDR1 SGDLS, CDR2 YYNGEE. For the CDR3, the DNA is TGTGCCAGCAGCGTAGGTAGCGGGAGCTACGAGCAGTACTTC. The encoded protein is CASSVGSGSYEQYF.

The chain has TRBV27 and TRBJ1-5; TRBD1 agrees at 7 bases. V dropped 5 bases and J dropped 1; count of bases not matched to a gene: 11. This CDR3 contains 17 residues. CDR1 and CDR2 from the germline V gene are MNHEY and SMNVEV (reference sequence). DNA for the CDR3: TGTGCCAGCAGTAGACAGACGACAGGGTTGAGCAATCAGCCCCAGCATTTT. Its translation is CASSRQTTGLSNQPQHF.

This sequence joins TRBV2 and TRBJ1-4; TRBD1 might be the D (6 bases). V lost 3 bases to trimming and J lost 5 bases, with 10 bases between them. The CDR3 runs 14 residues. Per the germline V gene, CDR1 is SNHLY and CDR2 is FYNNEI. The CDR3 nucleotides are TGTGCCAGCAGTGAGGGCAGGGGAAATGAAAAACTGTTTTTT. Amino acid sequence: CASSEGRGNEKLFF.

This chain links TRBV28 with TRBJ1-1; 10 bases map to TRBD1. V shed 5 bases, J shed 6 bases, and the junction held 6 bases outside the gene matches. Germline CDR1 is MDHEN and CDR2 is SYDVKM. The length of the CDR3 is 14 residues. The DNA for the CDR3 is TGTGCCAGCAGTCCCGGGACAGGGGTCCCTGAAGCTTTCTTT. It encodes CASSPGTGVPEAFF.

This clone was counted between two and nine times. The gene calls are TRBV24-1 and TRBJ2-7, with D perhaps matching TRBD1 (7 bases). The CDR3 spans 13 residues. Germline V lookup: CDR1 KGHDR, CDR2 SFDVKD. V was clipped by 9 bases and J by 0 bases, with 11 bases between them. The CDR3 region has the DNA TGTGCCACCTCGCGGGACAGCTCCTACGAGCAGTACTTC. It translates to CATSRDSSYEQYF.

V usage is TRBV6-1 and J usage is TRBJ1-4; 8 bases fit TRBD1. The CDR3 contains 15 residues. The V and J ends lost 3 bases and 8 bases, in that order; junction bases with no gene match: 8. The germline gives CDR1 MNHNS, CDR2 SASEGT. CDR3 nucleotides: TGTGCCAGCAGTGATGTCCAGGGGGCGCTGGAAAAACTGTTTTTT. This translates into CASSDVQGALEKLFF.

CDR3: CASMNGGRNEQFF. CDR3 in DNA: TGTGCCAGTATGAATGGGGGCCGGAATGAGCAGTTCTTC. The J gene is TRBJ2-1, the V gene TRBV19, with TRBD1 as a possible D gene (6 bases). Trimming took 7 bases from V and 7 from J, leaving 14 bases between them. This CDR3 contains 13 residues. Germline assignment: CDR1 LNHDA and CDR2 SQIVND (reference sequence).

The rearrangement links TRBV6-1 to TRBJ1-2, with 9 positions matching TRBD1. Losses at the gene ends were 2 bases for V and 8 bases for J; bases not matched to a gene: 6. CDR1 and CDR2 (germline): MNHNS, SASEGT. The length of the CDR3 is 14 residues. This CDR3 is CASSESWDRDGYTF. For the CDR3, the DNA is TGTGCCAGCAGTGAATCCTGGGACAGGGACGGCTACACCTTC.

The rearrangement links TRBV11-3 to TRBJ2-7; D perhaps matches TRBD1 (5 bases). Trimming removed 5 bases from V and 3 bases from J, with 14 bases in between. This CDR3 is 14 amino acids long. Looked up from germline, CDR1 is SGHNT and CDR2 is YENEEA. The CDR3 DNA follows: TGTGCCAGCAGCCACGACAGCACCGACTACGAGCAGTACTTC. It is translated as CASSHDSTDYEQYF.

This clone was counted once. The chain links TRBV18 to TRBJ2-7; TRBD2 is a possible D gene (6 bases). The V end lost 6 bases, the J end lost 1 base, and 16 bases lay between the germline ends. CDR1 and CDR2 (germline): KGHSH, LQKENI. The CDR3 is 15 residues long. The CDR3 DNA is TGTGCCAGCTCCCCGACTAGTGTTGTATCCTACGAGCAGTACTTC. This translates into CASSPTSVVSYEQYF.

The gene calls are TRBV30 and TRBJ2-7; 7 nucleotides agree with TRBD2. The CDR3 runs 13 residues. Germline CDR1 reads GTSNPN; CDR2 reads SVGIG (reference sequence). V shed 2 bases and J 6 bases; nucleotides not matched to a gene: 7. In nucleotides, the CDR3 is TGTGCCTGGAGTATATGGGAGGGCCCCGAGCAGTACTTC. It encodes CAWSIWEGPEQYF.

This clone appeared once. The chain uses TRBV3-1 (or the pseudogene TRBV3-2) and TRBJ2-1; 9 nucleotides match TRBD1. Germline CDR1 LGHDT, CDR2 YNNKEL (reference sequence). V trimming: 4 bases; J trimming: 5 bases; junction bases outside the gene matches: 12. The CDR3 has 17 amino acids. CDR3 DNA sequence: TGTGCCAGCAGCCGCCGTCCAGAGGGACAGGGCCACAATGAGCAGTTCTTC. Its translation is CASSRRPEGQGHNEQFF.

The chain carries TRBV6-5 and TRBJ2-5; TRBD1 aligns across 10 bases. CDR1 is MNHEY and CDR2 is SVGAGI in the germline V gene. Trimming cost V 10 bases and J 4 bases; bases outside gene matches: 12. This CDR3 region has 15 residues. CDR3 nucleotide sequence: TGTGCCACCCCTCCCGGGACAGGGGCTATAGAGACCCAGTACTTC. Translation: CATPPGTGAIETQYF.